This T cell receptor beta chain derives from a study of radiotherapy plus CTLA-4 blockade in lung cancer. The repertoire was sequenced with immunoSEQ multiplex PCR; TCRdb's copy has only in-frame clones and lacks some. The sample lists under 95,000 clones; more than 60% were seen once. Germline V CDR1 and CDR2: MNHEY, SVGAGI. Trimming stripped 4 bases from V and 7 bases from J, with 13 bases between. The length of the CDR3 is 13 residues. The TCR comes from a human donor with non-small cell lung cancer whose response to radiotherapy plus ipilimumab could not be evaluated. Some clones in this sample may be carry-over from other donors' samples. The source material was peripheral blood, sampled from a patient treated with radiotherapy plus ipilimumab. The V gene is TRBV6-5, the J gene TRBJ1-1; perhaps TRBD1 as D (6 bases). CDR3 sequence (DNA): TGTGCCAGCAGTTTCAGGGGCGAGGGTGAAGCTTTCTTT. Its protein product is CASSFRGEGEAFF.